This T cell receptor (beta chain) was recorded in a study of blood T cells in healthy people across ages. Extracted total RNA amounted to at least 5.5 micrograms for each sample. CDR1 is DFQATT, CDR2 SNEGSKA, per germline (reference sequence). The CDR3 has 15 amino acids. Broader study findings: Greater diversity and more naive CD4+ cells were seen in long-lived donors than in aged donors. TCR beta diversity correlated strongly with naive T cell percentage.

Details on this clonotype: The target antigen is unknown. Compared with germline, one end of the junction differs, possibly owing to a read error.

Next came a second PCR, run for about 7 to 12 cycles, which used a sample-barcoded 5' primer along with a J-beta primer mix. TCRdb passed the 5' RACE reads through MiXCR, listing each CDR3 protein once. The sample shows roughly 410,000 distinct CDR3 sequences, about 55% of them seen only once. The TCR originated in a man in his 60s in good health. The chain has TRBV20-1 and TRBJ2-6; D remains unclear. The sequenced sample consisted of blood. CDR3 in amino acids: CSARDYRLGSNVLTF. The DNA of the CDR3 is TGCAGTGCTAGAGATTATCGGCTTGGGTCCAACGTCCTGACTTTC.